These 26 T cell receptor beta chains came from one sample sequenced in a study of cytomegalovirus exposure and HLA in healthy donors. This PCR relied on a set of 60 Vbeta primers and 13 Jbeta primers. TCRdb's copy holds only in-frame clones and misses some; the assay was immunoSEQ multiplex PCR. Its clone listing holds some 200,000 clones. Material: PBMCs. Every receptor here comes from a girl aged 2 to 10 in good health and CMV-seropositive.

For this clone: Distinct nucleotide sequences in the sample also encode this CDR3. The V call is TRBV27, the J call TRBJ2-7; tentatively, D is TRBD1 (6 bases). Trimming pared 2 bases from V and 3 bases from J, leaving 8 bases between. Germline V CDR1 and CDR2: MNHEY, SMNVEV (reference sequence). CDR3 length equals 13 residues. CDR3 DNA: TGTGCCAGCAGTTTAGGCAGGGGCTACGAGCAGTACTTC. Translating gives CASSLGRGYEQYF.

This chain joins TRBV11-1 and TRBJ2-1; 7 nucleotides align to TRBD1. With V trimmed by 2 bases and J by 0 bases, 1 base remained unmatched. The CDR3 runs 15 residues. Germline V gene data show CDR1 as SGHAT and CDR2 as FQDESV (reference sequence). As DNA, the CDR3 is TGTGCCAGCAGCTTACGGACAGGCTCCTACAATGAGCAGTTCTTC. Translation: CASSLRTGSYNEQFF.

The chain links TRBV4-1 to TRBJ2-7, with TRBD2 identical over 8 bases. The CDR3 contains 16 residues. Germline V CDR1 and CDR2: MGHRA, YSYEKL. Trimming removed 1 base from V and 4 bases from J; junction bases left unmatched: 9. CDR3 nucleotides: TGCGCCAGCAGCCAAGTCGCGGGAGGACTTCCGTACGAGCAGTACTTC. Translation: CASSQVAGGLPYEQYF.

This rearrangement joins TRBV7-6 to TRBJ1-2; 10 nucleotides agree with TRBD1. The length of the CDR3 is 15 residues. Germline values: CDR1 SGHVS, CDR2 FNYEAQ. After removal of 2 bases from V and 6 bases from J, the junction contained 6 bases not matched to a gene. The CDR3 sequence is CASSLLEGQGNGYTF. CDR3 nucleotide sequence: TGTGCCAGCAGCTTACTAGAGGGACAGGGGAATGGCTACACCTTC.

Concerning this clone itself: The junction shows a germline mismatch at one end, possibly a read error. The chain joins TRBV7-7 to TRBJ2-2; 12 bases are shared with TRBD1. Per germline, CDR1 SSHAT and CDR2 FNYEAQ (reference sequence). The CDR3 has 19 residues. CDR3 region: CASSLASPGQGAGTGELFF. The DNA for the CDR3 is TGTGCTAGCAGCTTAGCCTCCCCGGGACAGGGGGCAGGAACCGGGGAGCTGTTTTTT. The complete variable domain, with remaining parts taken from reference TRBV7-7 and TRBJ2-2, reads GAGVSQSPRYKVTKRGQDVTLRCDPISSHATLYWYQQALGQGPEFLTYFNYEAQPDKSGLPSDRFSAERPEGSISTLTIQRTEQRDSAMYRCASSLASPGQGAGTGELFFGEGSRLTVL.

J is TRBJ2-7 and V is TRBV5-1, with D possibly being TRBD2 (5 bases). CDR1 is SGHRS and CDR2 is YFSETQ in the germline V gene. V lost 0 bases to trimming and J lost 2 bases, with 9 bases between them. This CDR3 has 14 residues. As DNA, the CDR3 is TGCGCCAGCAGCTTGGCCTCCGGGACCTACGAGCAGTACTTC. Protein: CASSLASGTYEQYF.

The CDR3 sequence is CASSGRTGTIDEQYF. DNA for the CDR3: TGTGCCAGCAGCGGGAGGACAGGGACTATCGACGAGCAGTACTTC. The rearrangement joins TRBV7-8 to TRBJ2-7; D possibly corresponds to TRBD1 (8 bases). Germline CDR1 SGHVS, CDR2 FQNEAQ. The V end lost 5 bases, the J end lost 5 bases, and 19 bases lay between the germline ends. This CDR3 is built from 15 residues.

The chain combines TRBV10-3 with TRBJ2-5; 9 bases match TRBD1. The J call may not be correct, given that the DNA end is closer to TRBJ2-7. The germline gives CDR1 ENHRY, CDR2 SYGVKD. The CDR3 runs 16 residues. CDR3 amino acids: CAISERTGQGGNEQYF. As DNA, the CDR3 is TGTGCCATCAGTGAGAGAACGGGACAGGGAGGCAACGAGCAGTACTTC.

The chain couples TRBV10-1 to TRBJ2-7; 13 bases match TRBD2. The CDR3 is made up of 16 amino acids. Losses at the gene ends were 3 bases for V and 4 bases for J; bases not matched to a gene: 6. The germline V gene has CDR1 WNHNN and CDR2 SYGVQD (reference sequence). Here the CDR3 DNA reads TGCGCCAGCAGTGACCGGACTAGCGGGAGTCGGTACGAGCAGTACTTC. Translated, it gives CASSDRTSGSRYEQYF.

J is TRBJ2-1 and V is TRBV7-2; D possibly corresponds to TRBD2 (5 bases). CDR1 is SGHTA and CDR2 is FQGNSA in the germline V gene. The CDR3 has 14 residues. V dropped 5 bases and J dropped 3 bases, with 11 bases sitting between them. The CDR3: CASSISGHYNEQFF. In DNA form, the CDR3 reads TGTGCCAGCAGCATAAGCGGCCACTACAATGAGCAGTTCTTC.

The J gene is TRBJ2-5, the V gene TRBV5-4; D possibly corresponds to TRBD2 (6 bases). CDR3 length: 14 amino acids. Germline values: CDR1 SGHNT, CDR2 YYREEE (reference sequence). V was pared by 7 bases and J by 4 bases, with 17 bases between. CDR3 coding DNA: TGTGCCAGCGGGTCGGGCGGGATGCGAGAGACCCAGTACTTC. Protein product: CASGSGGMRETQYF.

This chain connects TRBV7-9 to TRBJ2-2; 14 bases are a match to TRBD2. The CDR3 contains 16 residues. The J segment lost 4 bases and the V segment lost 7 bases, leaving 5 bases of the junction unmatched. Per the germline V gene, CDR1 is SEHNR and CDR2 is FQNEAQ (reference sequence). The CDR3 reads CASKPGTSGSTGELFF. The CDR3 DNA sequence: TGTGCCAGCAAACCTGGGACTAGCGGGAGCACCGGGGAGCTGTTTTTT.

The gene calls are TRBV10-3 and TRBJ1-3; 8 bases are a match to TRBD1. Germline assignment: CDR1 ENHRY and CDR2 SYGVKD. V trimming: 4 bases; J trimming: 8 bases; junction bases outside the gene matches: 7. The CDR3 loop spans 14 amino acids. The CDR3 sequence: CAISVGRGQDTIYF. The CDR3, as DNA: TGTGCCATCAGTGTGGGCAGGGGGCAAGACACCATATATTTT.

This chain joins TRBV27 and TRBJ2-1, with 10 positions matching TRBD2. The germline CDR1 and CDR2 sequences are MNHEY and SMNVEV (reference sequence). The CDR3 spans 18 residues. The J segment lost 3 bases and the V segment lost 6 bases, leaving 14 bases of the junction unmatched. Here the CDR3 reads CASSSTTAGTSVYNEQFF. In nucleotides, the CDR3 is TGTGCCAGCAGCTCCACGACTGCCGGGACTAGCGTCTACAATGAGCAGTTCTTC.

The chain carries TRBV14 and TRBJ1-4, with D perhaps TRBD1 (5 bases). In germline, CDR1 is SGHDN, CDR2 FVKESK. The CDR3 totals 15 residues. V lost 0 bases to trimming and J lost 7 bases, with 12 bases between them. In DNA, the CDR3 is TGTGCCAGCAGCCAAGATCAGGGTTTCTCTGAAAAACTGTTTTTT. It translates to CASSQDQGFSEKLFF.

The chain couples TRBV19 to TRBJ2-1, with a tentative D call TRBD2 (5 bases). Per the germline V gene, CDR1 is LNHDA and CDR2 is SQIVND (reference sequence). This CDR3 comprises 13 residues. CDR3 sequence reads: CRRQRLPYNEQFF. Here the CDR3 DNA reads TGTAGGAGGCAACGTTTGCCTTACAATGAGCAGTTCTTC.

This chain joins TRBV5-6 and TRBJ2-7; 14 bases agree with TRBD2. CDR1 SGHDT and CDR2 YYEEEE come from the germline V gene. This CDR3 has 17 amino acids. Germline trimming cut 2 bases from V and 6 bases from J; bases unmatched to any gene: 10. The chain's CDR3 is CASSFGTSGSVYLEQYF. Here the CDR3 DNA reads TGTGCCAGCAGCTTTGGGACTAGCGGGAGTGTGTATCTCGAGCAGTACTTC.

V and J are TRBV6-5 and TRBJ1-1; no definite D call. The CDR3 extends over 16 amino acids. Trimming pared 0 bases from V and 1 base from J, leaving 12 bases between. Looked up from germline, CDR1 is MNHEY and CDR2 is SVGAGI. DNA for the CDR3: TGTGCCAGCAGTTACTCTGTTATGCGAACGAACACTGAAGCTTTCTTT. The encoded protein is CASSYSVMRTNTEAFF.

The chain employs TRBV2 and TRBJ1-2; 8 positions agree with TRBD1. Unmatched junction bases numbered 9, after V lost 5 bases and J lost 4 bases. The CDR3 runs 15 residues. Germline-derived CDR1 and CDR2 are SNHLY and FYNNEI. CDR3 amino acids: CASSQGAPTVYGYTF. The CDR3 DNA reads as TGTGCCAGCAGTCAGGGGGCCCCTACTGTCTATGGCTACACCTTC. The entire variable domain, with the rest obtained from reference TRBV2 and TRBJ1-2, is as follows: EPEVTQTPSHQVTQMGQEVILRCVPISNHLYFYWYRQILGQKVEFLVSFYNNEISEKSEIFDDQFSVERPDGSNFTLKIRSTKLEDSAMYFCASSQGAPTVYGYTFGSGTRLTVV.

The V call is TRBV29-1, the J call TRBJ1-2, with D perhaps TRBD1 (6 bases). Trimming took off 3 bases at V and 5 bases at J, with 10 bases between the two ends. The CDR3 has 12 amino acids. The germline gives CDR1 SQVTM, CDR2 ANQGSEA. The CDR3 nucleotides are TGCAGCGTTGAGCGGGGGCTGTATGGCTACACCTTC. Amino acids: CSVERGLYGYTF.

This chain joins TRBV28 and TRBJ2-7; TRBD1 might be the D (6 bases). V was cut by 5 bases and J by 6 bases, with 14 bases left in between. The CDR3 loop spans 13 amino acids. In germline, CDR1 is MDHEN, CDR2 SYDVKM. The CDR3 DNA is TGTGCCAGCAGTGCGAGTACAGGGCCCGAGCAGTACTTC. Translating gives CASSASTGPEQYF.

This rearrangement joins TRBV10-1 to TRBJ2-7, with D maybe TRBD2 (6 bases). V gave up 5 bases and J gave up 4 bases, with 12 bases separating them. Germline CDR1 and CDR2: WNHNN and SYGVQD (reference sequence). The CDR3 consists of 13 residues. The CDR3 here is CASSQGLTYEQYF. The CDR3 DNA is TGCGCCAGCAGTCAGGGACTGACTTACGAGCAGTACTTC.

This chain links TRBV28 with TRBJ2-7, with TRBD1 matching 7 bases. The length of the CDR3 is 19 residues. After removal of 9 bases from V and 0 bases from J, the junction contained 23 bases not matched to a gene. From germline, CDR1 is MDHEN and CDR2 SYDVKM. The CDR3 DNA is TGTGCCAGTTCAAAAAGAACAATACAAGGGGGCCGCGGCTCCTACGAGCAGTACTTC. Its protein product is CASSKRTIQGGRGSYEQYF.

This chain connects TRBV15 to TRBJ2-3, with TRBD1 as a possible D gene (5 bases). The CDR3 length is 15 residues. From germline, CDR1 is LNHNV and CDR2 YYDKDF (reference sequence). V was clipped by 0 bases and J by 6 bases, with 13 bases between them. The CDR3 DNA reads TGTGCCACCAGCAGAGATTATCCCCCAGGGGATACGCAGTATTTT. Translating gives CATSRDYPPGDTQYF.

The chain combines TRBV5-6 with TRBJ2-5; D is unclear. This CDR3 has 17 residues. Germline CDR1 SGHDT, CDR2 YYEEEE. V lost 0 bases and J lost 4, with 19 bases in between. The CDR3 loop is CASSLAYRRLFPETQYF. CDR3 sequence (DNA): TGTGCCAGCAGCTTGGCCTATCGCAGGCTCTTCCCAGAGACCCAGTACTTC.

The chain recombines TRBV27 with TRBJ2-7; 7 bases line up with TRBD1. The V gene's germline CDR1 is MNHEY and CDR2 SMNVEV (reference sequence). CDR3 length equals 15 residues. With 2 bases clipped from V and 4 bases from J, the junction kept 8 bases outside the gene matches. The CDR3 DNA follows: TGTGCCAGCAGTTTAGGGACAGCCTCAGTTTACGAGCAGTACTTC. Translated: CASSLGTASVYEQYF.